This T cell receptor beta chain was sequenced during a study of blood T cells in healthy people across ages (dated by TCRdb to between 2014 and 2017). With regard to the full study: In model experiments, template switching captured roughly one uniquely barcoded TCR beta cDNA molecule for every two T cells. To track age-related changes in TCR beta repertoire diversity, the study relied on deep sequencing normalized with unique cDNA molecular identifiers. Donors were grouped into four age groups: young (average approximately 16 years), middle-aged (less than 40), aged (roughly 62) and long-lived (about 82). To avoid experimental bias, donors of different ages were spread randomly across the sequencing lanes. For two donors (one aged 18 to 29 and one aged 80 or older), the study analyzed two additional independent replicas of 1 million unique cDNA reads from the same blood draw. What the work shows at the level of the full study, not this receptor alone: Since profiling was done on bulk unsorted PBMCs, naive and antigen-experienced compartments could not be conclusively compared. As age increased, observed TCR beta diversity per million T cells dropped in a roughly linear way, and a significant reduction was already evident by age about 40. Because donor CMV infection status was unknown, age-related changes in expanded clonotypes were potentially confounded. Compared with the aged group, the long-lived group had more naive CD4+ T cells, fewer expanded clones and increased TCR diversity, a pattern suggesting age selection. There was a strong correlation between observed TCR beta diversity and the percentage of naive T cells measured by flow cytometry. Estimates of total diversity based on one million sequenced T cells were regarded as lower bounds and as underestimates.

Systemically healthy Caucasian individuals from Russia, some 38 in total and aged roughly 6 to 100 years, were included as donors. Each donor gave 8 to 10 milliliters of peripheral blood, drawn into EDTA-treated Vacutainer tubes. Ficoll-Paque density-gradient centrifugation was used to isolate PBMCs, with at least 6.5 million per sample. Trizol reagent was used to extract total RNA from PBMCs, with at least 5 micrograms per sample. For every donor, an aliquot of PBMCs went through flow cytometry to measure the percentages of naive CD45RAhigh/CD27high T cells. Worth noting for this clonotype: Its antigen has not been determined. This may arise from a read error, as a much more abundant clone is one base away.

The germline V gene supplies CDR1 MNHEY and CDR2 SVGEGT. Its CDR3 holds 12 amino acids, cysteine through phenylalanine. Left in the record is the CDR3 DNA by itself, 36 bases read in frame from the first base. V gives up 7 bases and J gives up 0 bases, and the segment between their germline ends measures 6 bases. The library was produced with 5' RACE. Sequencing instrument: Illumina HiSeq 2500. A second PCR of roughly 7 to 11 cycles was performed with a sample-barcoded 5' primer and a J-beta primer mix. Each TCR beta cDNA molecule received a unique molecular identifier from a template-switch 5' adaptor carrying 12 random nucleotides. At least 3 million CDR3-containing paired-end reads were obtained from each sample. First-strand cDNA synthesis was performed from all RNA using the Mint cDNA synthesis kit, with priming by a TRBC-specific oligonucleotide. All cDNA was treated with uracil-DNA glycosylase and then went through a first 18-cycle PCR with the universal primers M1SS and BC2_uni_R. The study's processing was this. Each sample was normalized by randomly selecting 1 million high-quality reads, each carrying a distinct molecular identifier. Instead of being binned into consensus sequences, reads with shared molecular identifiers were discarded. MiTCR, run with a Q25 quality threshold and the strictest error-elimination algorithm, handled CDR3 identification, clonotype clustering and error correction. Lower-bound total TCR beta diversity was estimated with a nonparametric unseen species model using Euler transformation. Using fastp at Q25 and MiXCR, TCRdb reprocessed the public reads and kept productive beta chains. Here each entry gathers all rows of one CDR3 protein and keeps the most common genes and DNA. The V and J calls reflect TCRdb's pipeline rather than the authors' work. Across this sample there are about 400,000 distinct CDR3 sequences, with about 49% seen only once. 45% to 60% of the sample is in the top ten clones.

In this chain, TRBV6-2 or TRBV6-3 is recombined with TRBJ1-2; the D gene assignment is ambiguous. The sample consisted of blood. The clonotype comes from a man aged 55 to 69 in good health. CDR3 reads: CASNRANYGYTF. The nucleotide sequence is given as TGTGCCAGCAACCGTGCTAACTATGGCTACACCTTC.